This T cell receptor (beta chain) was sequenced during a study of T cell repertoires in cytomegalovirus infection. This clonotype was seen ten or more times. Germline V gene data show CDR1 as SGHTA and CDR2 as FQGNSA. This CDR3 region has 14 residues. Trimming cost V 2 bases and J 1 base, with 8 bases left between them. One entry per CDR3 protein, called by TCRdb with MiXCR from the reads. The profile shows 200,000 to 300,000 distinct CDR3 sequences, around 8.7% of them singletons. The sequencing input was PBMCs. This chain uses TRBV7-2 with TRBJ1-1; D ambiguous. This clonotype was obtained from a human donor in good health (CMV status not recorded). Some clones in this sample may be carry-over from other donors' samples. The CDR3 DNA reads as TGTGCCAGCAGCTTAATAAGATCGAACACTGAAGCTTTCTTT. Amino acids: CASSLIRSNTEAFF. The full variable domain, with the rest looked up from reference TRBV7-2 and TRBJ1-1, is GAGVSQSPSNKVTEKGKDVELRCDPISGHTALYWYRQSLGQGLEFLIYFQGNSAPDKSGLPSDRFSAERTGGSVSTLTIQRTQQEDSAVYLCASSLIRSNTEAFFGQGTRLTVV.